A single sample is the source of the 13 T cell receptor beta chains below, sequenced in a study of cytomegalovirus exposure and HLA in healthy donors. 60 Vbeta and 13 Jbeta primers were used in PCR. Data came from immunoSEQ multiplex PCR; TCRdb stores just in-frame clones and leaves some out. The table includes about 200,000 clones, 60% to 80% detected once. Input material: PBMCs. These receptors were obtained from a male donor in good health and CMV-seronegative.

This clone showed up just once. V usage is TRBV7-9 and J usage is TRBJ1-2; D is unresolved. V gave up 5 bases and J gave up 5 bases, with 9 bases separating them. In germline, CDR1 is SEHNR, CDR2 FQNEAQ (reference sequence). The CDR3 is 12 amino acids. The CDR3 DNA follows: TGTGCCAGCAGCATCCACAGTTATGGCTACACCTTC. Translating it yields CASSIHSYGYTF. Variable domain in full (rest from reference TRBV7-9 and TRBJ1-2): DTGVSQNPRHKITKRGQNVTFRCDPISEHNRLYWYRQTLGQGPEFLTYFQNEAQLEKSRLLSDRFSAERPKGSFSTLEIQRTEQGDSAMYLCASSIHSYGYTFGSGTRLTVV.

V usage is TRBV4-1 and J usage is TRBJ2-2; TRBD2 might be the D (6 bases). The V end was cut by 4 bases, the J end by 1 base, with 16 bases between. This CDR3 comprises 17 residues. Per the germline V gene, CDR1 is MGHRA and CDR2 is YSYEKL. In DNA form, the CDR3 reads TGCGCCAGCAGCCGGACGGCGGAGGGACTGAACACCGGGGAGCTGTTTTTT. Encoded protein: CASSRTAEGLNTGELFF.

The chain recombines TRBV6-5 with TRBJ2-7; D gene ambiguous. Germline CDR1 MNHEY, CDR2 SVGAGI. The length of the CDR3 is 15 residues. The V end was cut by 0 bases, the J end by 5 bases, with 14 bases between. CDR3 sequence (DNA): TGTGCCAGCAGTTACTCAGCAGGATTGACCGACGAGCAGTACTTC. This translates into CASSYSAGLTDEQYF.

This chain joins TRBV20-1 and TRBJ2-4; maybe TRBD1 (6 bases). The CDR3 is 11 residues long. V lost 7 bases to trimming and J lost 12 bases, with 16 bases between them. Germline V gives CDR1 DFQATT, CDR2 SNEGSKA (reference sequence). The CDR3 nucleotides are TGCAGTGTACGAAAAAGACAGGATCAGTACTTC. The encoded protein is CSVRKRQDQYF.

This clone has just one count. The chain carries TRBV28 and TRBJ2-1; 9 bases are shared with TRBD2. J gave up 6 bases and V 3 bases, and 12 bases lay outside the gene matches. The germline CDR1 and CDR2 sequences are MDHEN and SYDVKM. This CDR3 has 17 amino acids. For the CDR3, the DNA is TGTGCCAGCAGTTTGGATGAGGCTAGCGGGACCTTCAATGAGCAGTTCTTC. Residues: CASSLDEASGTFNEQFF.

V is TRBV6-5 and J is TRBJ1-4, with TRBD1 matching 8 bases. The CDR3 runs to 14 residues. V lost 6 bases and J lost 8; bases outside the gene matches: 8. Germline assignment: CDR1 MNHEY and CDR2 SVGAGI. Here the CDR3 DNA reads TGTGCCAGCAGCCCCATTGCAGGGGGCGAAAAACTGTTTTTT. Protein sequence: CASSPIAGGEKLFF.

The sample holds one count of this clone. The chain combines TRBV27 with TRBJ1-6; 8 bases are shared with TRBD1. Germline V gives CDR1 MNHEY, CDR2 SMNVEV (reference sequence). CDR3 length: 14 residues. Trimming at V came to 6 bases and at J to 7 bases, leaving 5 bases not matched to a gene. The CDR3 DNA follows: TGTGCCAGCAGCAAATACAGGGGGAATTCACCCCTCCACTTT. Translation: CASSKYRGNSPLHF.

V usage is TRBV9 and J usage is TRBJ2-1, with D possibly matching TRBD1 (5 bases). Trimming pared 5 bases from V and 2 bases from J, leaving 17 bases between. Germline V CDR1 and CDR2: SGDLS, YYNGEE. This CDR3 is 16 amino acids long. Written as DNA, the CDR3 is TGTGCCAGCAGTGACACTTTCGCAGGGACCTACAATGAGCAGTTCTTC. Amino acid sequence: CASSDTFAGTYNEQFF. Combining the CDR3 with reference TRBV9 and TRBJ2-1 gives the whole variable domain DSGVTQTPKHLITATGQRVTLRCSPRSGDLSVYWYQQSLDQGLQFLIQYYNGEERAKGNILERFSAQQFPDLHSELNLSSLELGDSALYFCASSDTFAGTYNEQFFGPGTRLTVL.

Concerning this clone: The sample holds other DNA sequences that translate to the same CDR3. The CDR3, as DNA: TGTGCCAGCAGCGTAGGACAAGGCCCCTACGAGCAGTACTTC. Translated, it gives CASSVGQGPYEQYF. V usage is TRBV9 and J usage is TRBJ2-7, with D unresolved. Trimming took off 0 bases at V and 2 bases at J, with 9 bases between the two ends. Germline V gives CDR1 SGDLS, CDR2 YYNGEE. This CDR3 contains 14 residues.

The chain links TRBV2 to TRBJ1-1; D ambiguous. Germline values: CDR1 SNHLY, CDR2 FYNNEI. Trimming cost V 6 bases and J 2 bases, with 10 bases left between them. There are 13 residues in the CDR3. CDR3 amino acids: CASSGIINTEAFF. DNA for the CDR3: TGTGCCAGCAGCGGGATTATAAACACTGAAGCTTTCTTT.

The genes are TRBV2 and TRBJ2-4; unclear D gene. This CDR3 has 16 residues. V lost 3 bases to trimming and J lost 0 bases, with 12 bases between them. CDR1 is SNHLY, CDR2 FYNNEI, per germline. The CDR3 here is CASSDTGSLAKNIQYF. The DNA of the CDR3 is TGTGCCAGCAGTGATACCGGGTCACTAGCCAAAAACATTCAGTACTTC. Drawing the rest from reference TRBV2 and TRBJ2-4, the complete variable domain is EPEVTQTPSHQVTQMGQEVILRCVPISNHLYFYWYRQILGQKVEFLVSFYNNEISEKSEIFDDQFSVERPDGSNFTLKIRSTKLEDSAMYFCASSDTGSLAKNIQYFGAGTRLSVL.

The CDR3 DNA reads as TGTGCCAGCAGCCCCGTAAGGACAGGCGGGAATGAGCAGTTCTTC. Residues: CASSPVRTGGNEQFF. The chain combines TRBV11-2 with TRBJ2-1; 7 bases are shared with TRBD1. V was clipped by 5 bases and J by 7 bases; unmatched bases: 11. Germline loops: CDR1 SGHAT, CDR2 FQNNGV. The CDR3 has 15 residues.

The chain combines TRBV9 with TRBJ2-3; 10 nucleotides agree with TRBD2. This CDR3 has 17 residues. J was trimmed by 0 bases and V by 4 bases; bases with no gene match: 8. Germline V CDR1 and CDR2: SGDLS, YYNGEE. The CDR3 DNA follows: TGTGCCAGCAGCCCCAGCCTAGCGGGAGCTAGCACAGATACGCAGTATTTT. Translation: CASSPSLAGASTDTQYF.